This T cell receptor beta chain originates from a study of cytomegalovirus exposure and HLA in healthy donors. Notes on the study in general: Reportedly, TCR beta sequences accurately predicted HLA-A and HLA-B alleles in most subjects.

CDR3 length: 15 amino acids. V shed 6 bases and J 4 bases; nucleotides not matched to a gene: 7. CDR1 MNHNY and CDR2 SVGAGI come from the germline V gene (reference sequence). Concerning this clone: Its antigen remains unknown.

Primers for the PCR totalled 60 Vbeta and 13 Jbeta. The repertoire was sequenced with immunoSEQ multiplex PCR; TCRdb's copy has only in-frame clones and lacks some. The sample carries some 100,000 clones, around 85% recorded once. The V and J genes are TRBV6-6 and TRBJ2-1, with TRBD1 matching over 9 bases. The sample consisted of PBMCs. This clonotype was obtained from a man aged 25-45 years in good health and CMV-seronegative. The CDR3 DNA reads TGTGCCAGCAGAGCCGGGACAGGGAATTACAATGAGCAGTTCTTC. The encoded protein is CASRAGTGNYNEQFF.